The clone carrying this TCR beta chain was counted once. What it binds is unknown. Some clones are missing from TCRdb's copy, which holds only in-frame ones; the method was immunoSEQ multiplex PCR. The repertoire holds hundreds of thousands of clones, with 75% to 90% as singletons. Per the germline V gene, CDR1 is MNHEY and CDR2 is SMNVEV (reference sequence). The CDR3 loop spans 15 amino acids. V was clipped by 5 bases and J by 3 bases; unmatched bases: 7. This sample stems from a study of cytomegalovirus exposure and HLA in healthy donors. Notes on the study in general: Cytomegalovirus-associated TCR beta chains were listed, numbering more than 150.

The rearrangement uses TRBV27 and TRBJ2-7, with 10 bases that match TRBD2. The receptor comes from a woman in her late teens or twenties in good health and CMV-seronegative. Sequencing used PBMCs. CDR3: CASSDWTSGGYEQYF. The CDR3 DNA reads TGTGCCAGCAGTGACTGGACTAGCGGAGGCTACGAGCAGTACTTC.